This note documents a single T cell receptor beta chain sequence. Methods used by the authors: Amplification of reference gene primers provided the estimated nucleated cell counts. The table came from immunoSEQ multiplex PCR; TCRdb's copy has only in-frame clones and leaves some out. V and J calls and clone size follow that table, whereas D and trimming were derived from the DNA. Of about 240,000 clones listed, around 90% were seen once; the top ten hold about 7%. This record belongs to a study of blood T cell repertoires in COVID-19. Study at large: T cells, B-cell-depleted T cells, or PBMCs provided the cDNA or gDNA that served as material.

V shed 1 base and J shed 2 bases, with 15 bases lying between them. Germline loops: CDR1 KGHDR, CDR2 SFDVKD. The CDR3 runs 17 residues. This clonotype was obtained from a man aged 55 to 69 who had recovered from COVID-19. The chain employs TRBV24-1 and TRBJ2-3, with D perhaps matching TRBD2 (7 bases). Sequencing was carried out using peripheral blood. DNA of the CDR3: TGTGCCACCAGTGATTTAGGGCGGGGGCCGAACACAGATACGCAGTATTTT. Amino acids: CATSDLGRGPNTDTQYF.